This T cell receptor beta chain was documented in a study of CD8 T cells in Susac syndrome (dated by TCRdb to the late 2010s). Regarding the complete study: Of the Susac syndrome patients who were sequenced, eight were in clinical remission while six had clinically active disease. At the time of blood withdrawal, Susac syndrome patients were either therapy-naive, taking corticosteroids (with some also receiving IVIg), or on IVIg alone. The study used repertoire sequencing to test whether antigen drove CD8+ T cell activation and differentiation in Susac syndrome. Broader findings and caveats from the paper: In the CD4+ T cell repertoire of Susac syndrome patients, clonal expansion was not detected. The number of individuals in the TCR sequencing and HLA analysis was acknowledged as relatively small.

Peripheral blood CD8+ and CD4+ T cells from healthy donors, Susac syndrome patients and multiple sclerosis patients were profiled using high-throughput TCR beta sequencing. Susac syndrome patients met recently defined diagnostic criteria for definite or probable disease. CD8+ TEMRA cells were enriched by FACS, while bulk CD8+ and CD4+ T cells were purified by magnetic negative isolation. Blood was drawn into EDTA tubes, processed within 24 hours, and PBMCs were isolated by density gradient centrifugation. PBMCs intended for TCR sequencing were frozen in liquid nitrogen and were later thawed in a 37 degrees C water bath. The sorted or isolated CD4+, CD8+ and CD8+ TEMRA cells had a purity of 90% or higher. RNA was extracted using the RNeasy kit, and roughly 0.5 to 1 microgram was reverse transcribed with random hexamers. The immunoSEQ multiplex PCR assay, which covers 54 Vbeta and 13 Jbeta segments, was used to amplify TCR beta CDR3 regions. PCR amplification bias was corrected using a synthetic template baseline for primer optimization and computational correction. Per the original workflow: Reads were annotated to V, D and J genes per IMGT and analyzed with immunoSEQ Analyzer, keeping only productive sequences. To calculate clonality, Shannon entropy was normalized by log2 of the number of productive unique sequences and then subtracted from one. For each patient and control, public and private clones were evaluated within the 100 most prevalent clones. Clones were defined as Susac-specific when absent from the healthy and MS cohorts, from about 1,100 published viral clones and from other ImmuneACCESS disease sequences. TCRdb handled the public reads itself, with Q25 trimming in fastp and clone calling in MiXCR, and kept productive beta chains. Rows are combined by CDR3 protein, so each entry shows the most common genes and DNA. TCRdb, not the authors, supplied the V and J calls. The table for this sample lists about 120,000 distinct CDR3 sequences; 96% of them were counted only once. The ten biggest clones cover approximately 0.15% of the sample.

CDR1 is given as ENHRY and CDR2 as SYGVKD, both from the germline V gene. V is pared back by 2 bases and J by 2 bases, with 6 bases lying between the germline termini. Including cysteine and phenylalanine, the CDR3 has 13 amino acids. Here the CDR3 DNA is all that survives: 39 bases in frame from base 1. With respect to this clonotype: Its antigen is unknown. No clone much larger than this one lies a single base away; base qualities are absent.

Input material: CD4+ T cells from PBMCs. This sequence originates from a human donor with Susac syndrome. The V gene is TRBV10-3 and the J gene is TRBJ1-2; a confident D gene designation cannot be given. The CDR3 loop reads CAISEVANYGYTF. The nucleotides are TGTGCCATCAGTGAGGTTGCGAACTATGGCTACACCTTC.